This T cell receptor (beta chain) was profiled in a study of blood T cell repertoires in COVID-19. Clones were read by immunoSEQ multiplex PCR, and TCRdb kept only the in-frame ones, dropping some. Among approximately 170,000 clones listed, around three quarters were seen once. The germline V and J ends were trimmed by 1 base and 6 bases, with 11 bases remaining between them. Germline CDR1 is SEHNR and CDR2 is FQNEAQ (reference sequence). The CDR3 is 14 amino acids. Sequences were obtained from PBMCs or T cells enriched from blood (not recorded which). V gene TRBV7-9 combines with J gene TRBJ2-3, with D possibly matching TRBD1 (6 bases). The sequence was obtained from a woman in her 70s in a cohort exposed to, infected with or recovered from COVID-19 (not recorded which). Written as DNA, the CDR3 is TGTGCCAGCAGCTTAGACAGGGAAGGGGATACGCAGTATTTT. Translation: CASSLDREGDTQYF. The full variable domain, rest sourced from reference TRBV7-9 and TRBJ2-3, is DTGVSQNPRHKITKRGQNVTFRCDPISEHNRLYWYRQTLGQGPEFLTYFQNEAQLEKSRLLSDRFSAERPKGSFSTLEIQRTEQGDSAMYLCASSLDREGDTQYFGPGTRLTVL.